This T cell receptor (beta chain) was captured by sequencing in a study of spatial heterogeneity in lung cancer. The overall study: Counts of TCR transcripts in tumor regions correlated strongly with a T cell module score (derived from matched bulk RNA-seq). Averaged across combinations, each unique TCR and UMI pairing appeared more than ten times in raw reads, which were uncorrected. Study-level results: Tracking of tumor mutation counts was seen in expanded intratumoral alpha and beta TCR counts.

Noted time point: sample taken at primary tumor resection. Whole RNA from tumor, nontumor lung or frozen PBMC was sequenced unsorted. Each CDR3 protein gets one entry after TCRdb re-called the 5' RACE reads with MiXCR. The sample has several thousand distinct CDR3 sequences, 9.5% to 15% seen once. There are many counts of this clonotype. Its matching antigen is unknown. Germline V CDR1 and CDR2: SGHVS, FQNEAQ. Trimming took 5 bases from V and 3 from J; bases not matched to a gene: 6. The CDR3 has 15 amino acids. The material sequenced was lung tumor tissue, taken at surgery. The chain uses TRBV7-8 and TRBJ2-3, with 9 bases that match TRBD2. The clonotype was recovered from a male donor with early-stage non-small cell lung cancer. CDR3 residues: CASSGRLADTDTQYF. Here the CDR3 DNA reads TGTGCCAGCAGCGGGAGACTAGCGGATACAGATACGCAGTATTTT.